The 6 T cell receptor beta chains presented below share a single source sample, sequenced in a study of TIL therapy for anti-PD-1-resistant metastatic lung cancer listed by TCRdb under 2021. Sample time point, as interpreted from the label and publication: pre-treatment sample, taken before nivolumab and TIL therapy. Baseline tumor samples were excised metastases, mostly pleural nodules or supraclavicular lymph nodes, from the same resection used to grow TIL. TCR beta CDR3 regions were amplified from genomic DNA by bias-controlled multiplex PCR with the immunoSEQ v3 hsTCRB kit. As stored in TCRdb, this immuneACCESS dataset retains in-frame rearrangements with V and J assigned. A fraction of the clones does not appear; measured against another copy, unresolved V genes explain less than half of the discrepancy, and the remainder lacks a known reason. The sample data list some 90,000 clones, and 50% to 70% of these were observed just once. The top ten clones comprise 11% of the sample.

This sample comprised tumor tissue, obtained at baseline. These TCRs come from a person aged 25 to 85 with non-small cell lung cancer.

The genes are TRBV7-3 and TRBJ2-7, with 8 nucleotides matching TRBD1. This CDR3 is built from 14 residues. The V gene's germline CDR1 is SGHTA and CDR2 FQGTGA. J lost 9 bases, V lost 5 bases, and 12 bases had no gene match. The CDR3 sequence: CASSPGQGQGVQYF. For the CDR3, the DNA is TGTGCCAGCAGCCCTGGACAGGGTCAGGGAGTGCAGTACTTC. The whole variable domain, remainder taken from reference TRBV7-3 and TRBJ2-7, is GAGVSQTPSNKVTEKGKYVELRCDPISGHTALYWYRQSLGQGPEFLIYFQGTGAADDSGLPNDRFFAVRPEGSVSTLKIQRTERGDSAVYLCASSPGQGQGVQYFGPGTRLTVT.

This clone was seen just once. The rearrangement joins TRBV5-1 to TRBJ2-1; 9 bases map to TRBD1. The CDR3 runs 17 residues. Germline CDR1 reads SGHRS; CDR2 reads YFSETQ. With 4 bases clipped from V and 8 bases from J, the junction kept 16 bases outside the gene matches. The CDR3 bases are TGCGCCAGCAGCCCGGGACAGGGTTTTACCCTAGGTGATGAGCAGTTCTTC. Its protein product is CASSPGQGFTLGDEQFF. Full variable domain (rest looked up from reference TRBV5-1 and TRBJ2-1): KAGVTQTPRYLIKTRGQQVTLSCSPISGHRSVSWYQQTPGQGLQFLFEYFSETQRNKGNFPGRFSGRQFSNSRSEMNVSTLELGDSALYLCASSPGQGFTLGDEQFFGPGTRLTVL.

The rearrangement joins TRBV7-6 to TRBJ2-5, with a possible D match to TRBD2 (5 bases). V was cut by 5 bases and J by 1 base, with 17 bases left in between. The germline V gene encodes CDR1 SGHVS and CDR2 FNYEAQ. This CDR3 region has 16 residues. In DNA form, the CDR3 reads TGTGCCAGCAGCCCAAACAAACTAGACGGCCAAGAGACCCAGTACTTC. Its translation is CASSPNKLDGQETQYF.

V is TRBV4-3 and J is TRBJ1-2; D is perhaps TRBD1 (5 bases). Germline V gene data show CDR1 as LGHNA and CDR2 as YSLEER. Trimming took 1 base from V and 3 from J, leaving 6 bases between them. There are 13 residues in the CDR3. The CDR3 nucleotides read TGCGCCAGCAGCCAAGGCAGGGACTATGGCTACACCTTC. Translation gives CASSQGRDYGYTF.

This chain joins TRBV4-1 and TRBJ2-1; TRBD1 or TRBD2 may be the D gene (5 bases each). The V gene's germline CDR1 is MGHRA and CDR2 YSYEKL. CDR3 length: 12 amino acids. Trimming left V 2 bases short and J 12 bases short, with 11 bases between. CDR3 bases: TGCGCCAGCAGCCAAAGAGGGGTTGTGCAGTTCTTC. Its protein is CASSQRGVVQFF.

The chain uses TRBV7-2 and TRBJ1-1, with 8 bases matching TRBD1. J lost 2 bases, V lost 5 bases, and 4 bases had no gene match. Germline V gene sequence: CDR1 SGHTA, CDR2 FQGNSA. This CDR3 is 14 amino acids long. CDR3 region: CASSPTGVNTEAFF. The CDR3 region has the DNA TGTGCCAGCAGCCCGACAGGGGTAAACACTGAAGCTTTCTTT.